The clone carrying this T cell receptor (beta chain) has only a few counts. Its antigen is still unknown. The sample originates from a study of T-cell memory formation after mild COVID-19. Findings of the study overall: Pre-infection memory carried some responding clones, suggesting that cross-reactive memory joined. CD4/CD8 balance held among clones contracting day 15 to 85, and later expanders leaned CD4+.

TCRdb recomputed calls from the 5' RACE reads with MiXCR, one row per CDR3 protein. Here the sample spans hundreds of thousands of distinct CDR3 sequences, over 15% being singletons. V was clipped by 1 base and J by 6 bases, with 18 bases between them. CDR1 is SQVTM, CDR2 ANQGSEA, per germline. This CDR3 region has 15 residues. What was sequenced was PBMCs or a T cell subset sorted from them (not recorded which). The chain carries TRBV29-1 and TRBJ1-1; D gene ambiguous. This clonotype was sampled from an adult woman who had mild COVID-19 (a few samples of this study predate the infection). Cell type and time point are not known. The CDR3 nucleotides are TGCAGCGTTGAAGGACGACCGCGATACACCTCTGAAGCTTTCTTT. It encodes CSVEGRPRYTSEAFF.